A selection of T cell receptor beta chains follows, all from one sample in a study of cytomegalovirus exposure and HLA in healthy donors. Assay used: immunoSEQ multiplex PCR; TCRdb lists only in-frame clones, some missing. The sample records fewer than 200,000 clones, less than 80% being singletons. Sequences were obtained from PBMCs. Receptor source: a female donor in good health and CMV-seronegative. The CDR3 runs from the conserved cysteine through the conserved F or W. Each record gives: D gene, CDR3 length, clone size, J gene, V gene, CDR3 protein, CDR3 DNA. D genes are given only for firm matches. Size is omitted from some rows. Given values are once, few, many or a class for expanded clones.

TRBD1	14	.	TRBJ1-1	TRBV18	CASSPTGVNTEAFF	TGTGCCAGCTCACCGACAGGGGTGAACACTGAAGCTTTCTTT
TRBD2	16	.	TRBJ2-1	TRBV9	CASSVAASGGKNEQFF	TGTGCCAGCAGCGTAGCCGCTAGCGGGGGCAAAAATGAGCAGTTCTTC
.	15	few	TRBJ1-4	TRBV4-3	CASSQEAGSREKLFF	TGCGCCAGCAGCCAAGAAGCGGGGAGCCGTGAAAAACTGTTTTTT
.	12	few	TRBJ1-5	TRBV25-1	CASSHSNQPQHF	TGTGCCAGCAGTCATAGCAATCAGCCCCAGCATTTT
.	15	.	TRBJ2-1	TRBV5-1	CASKTGLGSYNEQFF	TGCGCCAGCAAAACAGGCTTGGGCTCCTACAATGAGCAGTTCTTC
.	17	few	TRBJ2-3	TRBV25-1	CASSEGTGSSSADTQYF	TGTGCCAGCAGTGAAGGAACCGGGTCCTCTTCGGCAGATACGCAGTATTTT
.	14	.	TRBJ1-4	TRBV6-1	CASKTGGPGEKLFF	TGTGCCAGCAAAACTGGGGGCCCGGGGGAAAAACTGTTTTTT
.	16	.	TRBJ2-6	TRBV5-4	CASSHETRSGANGLTF	TGTGCCAGCAGCCATGAGACCCGCTCTGGGGCCAACGGCCTGACTTTC
TRBD1	13	.	TRBJ1-4	TRBV2	CASLTGGHEKLFF	TGTGCCAGCCTCACAGGGGGCCATGAAAAACTGTTTTTT
.	13	once	TRBJ2-7	TRBV6-5	CASRITGNHEQYF	TGTGCCAGCAGGATAACAGGGAACCACGAGCAGTACTTC
.	15	few	TRBJ1-6	TRBV2	CASGRESSYNSPLHF	TGTGCCAGCGGGAGGGAGAGCTCCTATAATTCACCCCTCCACTTT
TRBD1	16	.	TRBJ1-3	TRBV7-3	CASSATQGASGNTIYF	TGTGCCAGCAGCGCCACACAGGGGGCCTCTGGAAACACCATATATTTT
.	14	.	TRBJ1-3	TRBV15	CATSRDPLGNTIYF	TGTGCCACCAGCAGAGATCCCCTTGGAAACACCATATATTTT
.	15	.	TRBJ1-4	TRBV21-1	CASSTNGGSHEKLFF	TGTGCCAGCAGCACAAACGGGGGATCCCATGAAAAACTGTTTTTT
.	12	.	TRBJ2-1	TRBV4-2	CASSQGRTEQFF	TGTGCCAGCAGCCAAGGCCGGACAGAGCAGTTCTTC
.	12	.	TRBJ1-1	TRBV28	CASQSTSGSAFF	TGTGCCAGCCAATCAACTTCAGGCTCGGCTTTCTTT
TRBD1	15	.	TRBJ2-7	TRBV6-5	CATNEVGQGLYEQYF	TGTGCCACTAACGAGGTTGGACAGGGTCTATACGAGCAGTACTTC
TRBD1	15	.	TRBJ2-6	TRBV10-3	CASRQGESGANVLTF	TGTGCCAGCCGACAGGGGGAGTCTGGGGCCAACGTCCTGACTTTC
.	17	.	TRBJ2-4	TRBV4-3	CASSQDRRALGKNSQYF	TGCGCCAGCAGCCAAGATAGGCGGGCATTGGGCAAAAACAGTCAGTACTTC
TRBD2	14	.	TRBJ2-2	TRBV2	CASRKRGEGGELFF	TGTGCCAGCAGAAAGCGGGGGGAGGGCGGGGAGCTGTTTTTT
.	14	.	TRBJ2-7	TRBV6-1	CASINRAGSYEQYF	TGTGCCAGCATAAACCGGGCGGGAAGCTACGAGCAGTACTTC
.	16	few	TRBJ2-4	TRBV30	CAWSRGGGLAKNSQYF	TGTGCCTGGAGTCGAGGAGGGGGCCTGGCCAAAAACAGTCAGTACTTC
TRBD2	12	.	TRBJ2-5	TRBV10-3	CAIGTRVETQYF	TGTGCCATCGGGACTAGGGTAGAGACCCAGTACTTC
TRBD2	16	.	TRBJ2-5	TRBV5-1	CASSQTITSGGETQYF	TGCGCCAGCAGCCAGACAATTACTAGCGGGGGGGAGACCCAGTACTTC
.	16	.	TRBJ1-4	TRBV29-1	CSVVPGGFGTNEKLFF	TGCAGCGTTGTCCCAGGCGGGTTTGGAACTAATGAAAAACTGTTTTTT
.	16	few	TRBJ2-2	TRBV7-6	CASSLAGGAATGELFF	TGTGCCAGCAGCTTGGCTGGGGGGGCGGCCACCGGGGAGCTGTTTTTT
.	13	.	TRBJ2-2	TRBV2	CASSDAGAGELFF	TGTGCCAGCAGTGACGCGGGTGCGGGGGAGCTGTTTTTT
.	13	once	TRBJ2-7	TRBV11-2	CASSLEGSYEQYF	TGTGCCAGCAGCTTAGAGGGCAGCTACGAGCAGTACTTC
TRBD1	14	.	TRBJ2-7	TRBV10-3	CAIRTRQGTYEQYF	TGTGCCATCAGAACCCGACAGGGGACCTACGAGCAGTACTTC
.	15	.	TRBJ2-7	TRBV2	CASSVGGLGGEEQYF	TGTGCCAGCAGTGTAGGCGGACTAGGGGGGGAGGAGCAGTACTTC
.	15	.	TRBJ2-5	TRBV4-3	CASSQGRGLPETQYF	TGCGCCAGCAGCCAAGGCCGCGGCCTGCCGGAGACCCAGTACTTC
TRBD2	17	.	TRBJ2-2	TRBV18	CASSPGTSGGRPGELFF	TGTGCCAGCTCACCAGGTACTAGCGGGGGCCGCCCCGGGGAGCTGTTTTTT
.	14	.	TRBJ1-3	TRBV13	CASSLVNSGNTIYF	TGTGCCAGCAGCTTAGTAAACTCTGGAAACACCATATATTTT
TRBD2	16	.	TRBJ2-3	TRBV23-1	CASSQSDSGSPDTQYF	TGCGCCAGCAGTCAATCTGATAGCGGGAGCCCAGATACGCAGTATTTT
TRBD1	16	.	TRBJ1-4	TRBV4-2	CASSQRQGLSNEKLFF	TGTGCCAGCAGCCAAAGACAGGGACTCAGTAATGAAAAACTGTTTTTT
.	14	.	TRBJ2-3	TRBV19	CASSSPWREEAQYF	TGTGCCAGTAGTTCGCCATGGAGGGAGGAGGCGCAGTATTTT
TRBD1	15	.	TRBJ2-5	TRBV7-9	CASSKTGGGQETQYF	TGTGCCAGCAGCAAAACAGGGGGCGGCCAAGAGACCCAGTACTTC
.	17	few	TRBJ1-5	TRBV2	CASQRGGVGALHQPQHF	TGTGCCAGCCAAAGAGGTGGGGTTGGGGCCTTACATCAGCCCCAGCATTTT
.	15	.	TRBJ2-5	TRBV6-6	CASSYSYGIQETQYF	TGTGCCAGCAGTTACTCGTACGGGATTCAAGAGACCCAGTACTTC
.	19	once	TRBJ2-2	TRBV10-3	CAISESGAAVLANTGELFF	TGTGCCATCAGTGAGTCAGGAGCGGCGGTATTAGCGAACACCGGGGAGCTGTTTTTT
.	11	.	TRBJ1-5	TRBV10-3	CATPSGQPQHF	TGTGCCACCCCGAGCGGTCAGCCCCAGCATTTT